The 19 T cell receptor beta chains given below trace back to one sample, sequenced in a study of shared clonotypes between healthy human individuals. Produced via immunoSEQ multiplex PCR; TCRdb's table is partial and in-frame only. The repertoire has 300,000 to 350,000 clones, around 79% of them found once; the top ten carry around 9.3%. Material: memory CD4+ T cells sorted from blood. The subset here: CD45RA-negative fraction. The receptors originated from a man aged 25-45 years in good health.

V usage is TRBV5-6 and J usage is TRBJ2-1, with 7 bases fitting TRBD1. This CDR3 has 14 residues. Per germline, CDR1 SGHDT and CDR2 YYEEEE. J lost 5 bases, V lost 4 bases, and 6 bases had no gene match. CDR3: CASSIGTVNNEQFF. DNA of the CDR3: TGTGCCAGCAGCATTGGGACAGTAAACAATGAGCAGTTCTTC.

The chain employs TRBV7-8 and TRBJ1-5; D call uncertain. Germline CDR1 is SGHVS and CDR2 is FQNEAQ. The CDR3 is 14 amino acids. The V end lost 5 bases, the J end lost 4 bases, and 12 bases lay between the germline ends. The CDR3, as DNA: TGTGCCAGCAGCCCCTACACGGGAAATCAGCCCCAGCATTTT. Encoded protein: CASSPYTGNQPQHF.

V and J are TRBV10-3 and TRBJ2-1, with D unresolved. The germline V gene has CDR1 ENHRY and CDR2 SYGVKD. V dropped 0 bases and J dropped 5 bases, with 8 bases sitting between them. The CDR3 covers 14 residues. The CDR3 bases are TGTGCCATCAGTGAGTCGGCAGCAAACAATGAGCAGTTCTTC. As protein: CAISESAANNEQFF.

This chain connects TRBV6-5 to TRBJ1-1; 11 positions agree with TRBD1. In germline, CDR1 is MNHEY, CDR2 SVGAGI. The length of the CDR3 is 15 residues. Trimming removed 6 bases from V and 5 bases from J; junction bases left unmatched: 8. In DNA, the CDR3 is TGTGCCAGCAGCCGGGACAGGGGGATTCGAACTGAAGCTTTCTTT. Its translation: CASSRDRGIRTEAFF.

This rearrangement joins TRBV7-8 to TRBJ2-7; TRBD1 agrees at 8 bases. Germline V lookup: CDR1 SGHVS, CDR2 FQNEAQ. CDR3 length: 17 residues. V dropped 5 bases and J dropped 0; count of bases not matched to a gene: 12. The CDR3 is CASSTRPGQGSSYEQYF. The DNA of the CDR3 is TGTGCCAGCAGCACTAGACCTGGACAGGGAAGCTCCTACGAGCAGTACTTC.

The V gene is TRBV4-1, the J gene TRBJ1-1; no definite D call. Germline lookup yields CDR1 MGHRA and CDR2 YSYEKL. This CDR3 has 14 residues. V was pared by 1 base and J by 5 bases, with 11 bases between. CDR3 region: CASSQALTGTEAFF. CDR3 coding DNA: TGCGCCAGCAGCCAAGCGCTCACGGGGACTGAAGCTTTCTTT.

As to this clone: The same CDR3 can be traced to other DNA sequences in this sample. This chain links TRBV5-1 with TRBJ2-7; 10 bases agree with TRBD2. Germline CDR1 is SGHRS and CDR2 is YFSETQ. This CDR3 comprises 14 residues. With V trimmed by 4 bases and J by 2 bases, 3 bases remained unmatched. For the CDR3, the DNA is TGCGCCAGCAGCGCAACTAGCGGGGCCTACGAGCAGTACTTC. It yields the protein CASSATSGAYEQYF.

The sample holds one count of this clone. This chain connects TRBV6-1 to TRBJ2-5, with a possible D match to TRBD2 (5 bases). CDR3 length equals 13 residues. V was shortened by 6 bases and J by 5 bases, with 13 bases between the two germline ends. From germline, CDR1 is MNHNS and CDR2 SASEGT. This CDR3 is CASRTGEYETQYF. The CDR3, as DNA: TGTGCCAGCAGGACCGGGGAATATGAGACCCAGTACTTC.

The J gene is TRBJ2-7, the V gene TRBV5-5; no clear D gene. This CDR3 comprises 15 residues. V was clipped by 4 bases and J by 2 bases, with 16 bases between them. CDR1 is SGHKS and CDR2 is YYEKEE in the germline V gene (reference sequence). This CDR3 is CASSPNPGVAYEQYF. Here the CDR3 DNA reads TGTGCCAGCAGCCCGAATCCGGGCGTAGCCTACGAGCAGTACTTC. The entire variable domain, with the rest obtained from reference TRBV5-5 and TRBJ2-7, is as follows: DAGVTQSPTHLIKTRGQQVTLRCSPISGHKSVSWYQQVLGQGPQFIFQYYEKEERGRGNFPDRFSARQFPNYSSELNVNALLLGDSALYLCASSPNPGVAYEQYFGPGTRLTVT.

The genes are TRBV19 and TRBJ2-5, with D possibly being TRBD1 (6 bases). V lost 7 bases, J lost 5 bases, and 20 bases lay in between. Germline CDR1 LNHDA, CDR2 SQIVND (reference sequence). The CDR3 totals 15 residues. The CDR3 reads CASKGNHLRGETQYF. The CDR3, as DNA: TGTGCCAGTAAGGGGAATCACCTGAGGGGGGAGACCCAGTACTTC.

This sequence joins TRBV7-9 and TRBJ1-2, with TRBD1 matching 7 bases. V lost 6 bases and J lost 3; bases outside the gene matches: 10. The CDR3 sequence is 15 residues long. The V gene's germline CDR1 is SEHNR and CDR2 FQNEAQ (reference sequence). The CDR3 region is CASSSRDSLDYGYTF. The DNA of the CDR3 is TGTGCCAGCAGTTCTAGGGACAGCCTCGACTATGGCTACACCTTC.

V is TRBV7-2 and J is TRBJ2-7; 7 bases map to TRBD2. This CDR3 is 14 amino acids long. V shed 4 bases, J shed 4 bases, and the junction held 7 bases outside the gene matches. Germline CDR1 and CDR2: SGHTA and FQGNSA. Written as DNA, the CDR3 is TGTGCCAGCAGCTATTTTAGGGGAGGGTACGAGCAGTACTTC. Protein: CASSYFRGGYEQYF. Looking up the rest from reference TRBV7-2 and TRBJ2-7 gives the full variable domain: GAGVSQSPSNKVTEKGKDVELRCDPISGHTALYWYRQSLGQGLEFLIYFQGNSAPDKSGLPSDRFSAERTGGSVSTLTIQRTQQEDSAVYLCASSYFRGGYEQYFGPGTRLTVT.

In its sample, this clone was seen a few times. The chain couples TRBV5-5 to TRBJ2-7; 8 bases are a match to TRBD1. J was trimmed by 2 bases and V by 2 bases; bases with no gene match: 6. In germline, CDR1 is SGHKS, CDR2 YYEKEE (reference sequence). The CDR3 has 15 amino acids. CDR3 protein: CASSFPGTGAYEQYF. In nucleotides, the CDR3 is TGTGCCAGCAGCTTTCCCGGGACAGGAGCCTACGAGCAGTACTTC.

J is TRBJ2-3 and V is TRBV15; D is unresolved. The CDR3 sequence is 13 residues long. Germline CDR1 and CDR2: LNHNV and YYDKDF (reference sequence). V was pared by 3 bases and J by 0 bases, with 4 bases between. The CDR3 nucleotides are TGTGCCACCAGCAGGGAAAGCACAGATACGCAGTATTTT. Its translation is CATSRESTDTQYF.

V usage is TRBV7-2 and J usage is TRBJ1-2; no firm D call. The CDR3 runs to 15 residues. The germline CDR1 and CDR2 sequences are SGHTA and FQGNSA. V lost 0 bases and J 7 bases, leaving 15 bases between the germline ends. This CDR3 reads CASSLALSPPGGYTF. DNA for the CDR3: TGTGCCAGCAGCTTAGCGTTATCCCCGCCGGGTGGCTACACCTTC.

The V and J genes are TRBV30 and TRBJ2-2; D is unclear. V dropped 3 bases and J dropped 5 bases, with 10 bases sitting between them. The CDR3 is made up of 13 amino acids. The V gene's germline CDR1 is GTSNPN and CDR2 SVGIG (reference sequence). This chain's CDR3 is CAWSEGVTGELFF. In DNA form, the CDR3 reads TGTGCCTGGAGCGAAGGAGTGACCGGGGAGCTGTTTTTT.

The CDR3 loop reads CASSAWRGREVKNIQYF. Here the CDR3 DNA reads TGTGCCAGCAGTGCGTGGCGGGGCAGGGAGGTCAAAAACATTCAGTACTTC. V gene TRBV27 combines with J gene TRBJ2-4; perhaps TRBD2 as D (6 bases). The V end was cut by 5 bases, the J end by 3 bases, with 20 bases between. The CDR3 runs to 17 residues. In germline, CDR1 is MNHEY, CDR2 SMNVEV (reference sequence).

This clone was seen a single time. The rearrangement joins TRBV7-2 to TRBJ1-6; D may be TRBD1 (6 bases). The V gene lost 3 bases and the J gene lost 9 bases, with 12 bases spanning the gap. Looked up from germline, CDR1 is SGHTA and CDR2 is FQGNSA. The CDR3 sequence is 14 residues long. CDR3 nucleotides: TGTGCCAGCAGCTTGAATTCAGGGGTTTCACCCCTCCACTTT. Its translation: CASSLNSGVSPLHF.

V gene TRBV4-1 combines with J gene TRBJ2-5; D is unclear. CDR3 length: 15 residues. The germline V and J ends were trimmed by 0 bases and 7 bases, with 15 bases remaining between them. Looked up from germline, CDR1 is MGHRA and CDR2 is YSYEKL. CDR3 bases: TGCGCCAGCAGCCAAGAATCGGGCTACACGGGGACCCAGTACTTC. Translated, it gives CASSQESGYTGTQYF.